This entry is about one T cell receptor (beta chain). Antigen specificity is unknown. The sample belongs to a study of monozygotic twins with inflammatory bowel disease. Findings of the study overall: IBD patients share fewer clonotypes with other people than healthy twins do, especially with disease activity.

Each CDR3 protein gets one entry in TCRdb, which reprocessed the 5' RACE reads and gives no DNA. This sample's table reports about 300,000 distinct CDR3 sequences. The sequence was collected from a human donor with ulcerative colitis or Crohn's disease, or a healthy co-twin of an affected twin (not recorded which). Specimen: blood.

The CDR3 is CASSLRSGANVLTF. The rearrangement uses TRBV7-9 and TRBJ2-6. Germline V CDR1 and CDR2: SEHNR, FQNEAQ (reference sequence). This CDR3 region has 14 residues.